The 4 T cell receptor beta chains in this list originate from one sample, sequenced in a study of blood T cells in healthy people across ages. Then a second PCR, running roughly 7 to 12 cycles, was carried out with a sample-barcoded 5' primer and a J-beta primer mix. Each CDR3 protein gets one entry after TCRdb re-called the 5' RACE reads with MiXCR. Of some 1,800,000 distinct CDR3 sequences listed, about two fifths are singletons. Sequencing was performed on blood. These receptors were obtained from a human donor in good health.

This rearrangement joins TRBV29-1 to TRBJ2-5; D is possibly TRBD2 (5 bases). The CDR3 has 14 residues. From germline, CDR1 is SQVTM and CDR2 ANQGSEA. With 4 bases removed from V and 5 bases from J, the gap between germline ends came to 17 bases. DNA of the CDR3: TGCAGCGTTGTCGAAGGGTCCTGGGAGGAGACCCAGTACTTC. This codes for CSVVEGSWEETQYF.

This clonotype was recorded a few times. The chain couples TRBV6-2 or TRBV6-3 to TRBJ2-6; D uncertain. The germline V gene encodes CDR1 MNHEY and CDR2 SVGEGT. Trimming took off 4 bases at V and 0 bases at J, with 10 bases between the two ends. The CDR3 runs 16 residues. For the CDR3, the DNA is TGTGCCAGCAGTTCCCTGGCCAGCTCTGGGGCCAACGTCCTGACTTTC. Translating it yields CASSSLASSGANVLTF.

This clonotype came up many times. This chain connects TRBV15 to TRBJ2-1, with 9 bases that match TRBD1. Germline V CDR1 and CDR2: LNHNV, YYDKDF (reference sequence). The CDR3 is 15 residues long. V lost 0 bases to trimming and J lost 4 bases; unmatched junction nucleotides: 1. This chain's CDR3 is CATSREGQGYNEQFF. For the CDR3, the DNA is TGTGCCACCAGCAGAGAGGGACAGGGATACAATGAGCAGTTCTTC.

CDR3 residues: CASKSGTGLYEQYF. The CDR3 DNA reads as TGTGCCAGCAAGTCCGGGACAGGGCTCTACGAGCAGTACTTC. The chain joins TRBV7-2 to TRBJ2-7, with 9 bases that match TRBD1. The CDR3 covers 14 residues. CDR1 SGHTA and CDR2 FQGNSA come from the germline V gene. V was clipped by 7 bases and J by 3 bases; unmatched bases: 7. Based on the CDR3 plus reference TRBV7-2 and TRBJ2-7, the full variable domain is GAGVSQSPSNKVTEKGKDVELRCDPISGHTALYWYRQSLGQGLEFLIYFQGNSAPDKSGLPSDRFSAERTGGSVSTLTIQRTQQEDSAVYLCASKSGTGLYEQYFGPGTRLTVT.